The 18 T cell receptor beta chains listed next were all sequenced from one sample in a study of blood T cell repertoires in COVID-19. Measured with immunoSEQ multiplex PCR; TCRdb has only the in-frame clones, and not every one. The table has 140,000 or so clones, approximately 85% seen once. Sequencing input: peripheral blood. These receptors came from a middle-aged man with acute or convalescent COVID-19.

The chain uses TRBV7-8 and TRBJ2-5; 10 nucleotides align to TRBD2. The CDR3 consists of 16 residues. In germline, CDR1 is SGHVS, CDR2 FQNEAQ. J lost 1 base, V lost 1 base, and 3 bases had no gene match. CDR3 loop: CASSLGSGRIQETQYF. CDR3 coding DNA: TGTGCCAGCAGCTTAGGTAGCGGGAGGATCCAAGAGACCCAGTACTTC.

V and J are TRBV28 and TRBJ2-4, with 7 bases matching TRBD2. Looked up from germline, CDR1 is MDHEN and CDR2 is SYDVKM. Trimming at V came to 5 bases and at J to 8 bases, leaving 12 bases not matched to a gene. The CDR3 sequence is 15 residues long. In DNA form, the CDR3 reads TGTGCCAGCAGTGAACAATTGCTTGGGGGGGACATTCAGTACTTC. It specifies CASSEQLLGGDIQYF.

Comment on this clone: The same CDR3 is also encoded by other DNA sequences in this sample. The chain has TRBV9 and TRBJ1-1; 8 positions agree with TRBD1. The germline gives CDR1 SGDLS, CDR2 YYNGEE. The CDR3 extends over 15 amino acids. J was trimmed by 1 base and V by 4 bases; bases with no gene match: 6. The CDR3 protein is CASSTQGVGNTEAFF. The CDR3 coding sequence is TGTGCCAGCAGCACACAGGGGGTTGGGAACACTGAAGCTTTCTTT.

This clone occurred once. V is TRBV6-5 and J is TRBJ1-2; 8 bases map to TRBD1. The CDR3 covers 14 residues. Looked up from germline, CDR1 is MNHEY and CDR2 is SVGAGI. The V and J ends lost 7 bases and 4 bases, in that order; junction bases with no gene match: 8. CDR3 sequence reads: CASKVDRGGYGYTF. In nucleotides, the CDR3 is TGTGCCAGCAAGGTCGACAGGGGAGGCTATGGCTACACCTTC.

The chain recombines TRBV5-1 with TRBJ2-2; TRBD1 is a possible D gene (6 bases). The CDR3 has 14 amino acids. V lost 9 bases, J lost 0 bases, and 12 bases lay in between. The germline CDR1 and CDR2 sequences are SGHRS and YFSETQ. The CDR3, as DNA: TGCGCCACCTCCGGGACACCGAACACCGGGGAGCTGTTTTTT. It specifies CATSGTPNTGELFF.

The rearrangement uses TRBV21-1 and TRBJ2-4; the table's D call, TRBD2, was not checked against the DNA. TRBV21-1 represents a pseudogene. The CDR3 totals 18 residues. This CDR3 reads CAAESQLAGWETKNIQYF. CDR3 DNA sequence: TGTGCCGCCGAATCTCAACTAGCGGGGTGGGAAACCAAAAACATTCAGTACTTC.

This clone has more than one count but fewer than ten. This chain uses TRBV30 with TRBJ1-1; D gene ambiguous. The CDR3 covers 13 residues. Per the germline V gene, CDR1 is GTSNPN and CDR2 is SVGIG (reference sequence). Trimming removed 3 bases from V and 0 bases from J, with 8 bases in between. The CDR3 sequence: CAWRVQVNTEAFF. DNA of the CDR3: TGTGCCTGGAGGGTTCAGGTGAACACTGAAGCTTTCTTT.

This chain's CDR3 is CASRGTGPNTEAFF. The CDR3 DNA is TGTGCCAGCAGAGGGACAGGTCCGAACACTGAAGCTTTCTTT. This chain links TRBV11-2 with TRBJ1-1; 8 bases match TRBD1. The CDR3 runs 14 residues. Looked up from germline, CDR1 is SGHAT and CDR2 is FQNNGV. J gave up 1 base and V 6 bases, and 4 bases lay outside the gene matches. The full variable domain, completed using reference TRBV11-2 and TRBJ1-1, is EAGVAQSPRYKIIEKRQSVAFWCNPISGHATLYWYQQILGQGPKLLIQFQNNGVVDDSQLPKDRFSAERLKGVDSTLKIQPAKLEDSAVYLCASRGTGPNTEAFFGQGTRLTVV.

The chain uses TRBV5-1 and TRBJ2-1; TRBD1 is a possible D gene (6 bases). The germline gives CDR1 SGHRS, CDR2 YFSETQ. V lost 3 bases to trimming and J lost 5 bases, with 12 bases between them. The CDR3 is made up of 14 amino acids. In DNA, the CDR3 is TGCGCCAGCAGCTCGAACAGGGACAACAATGAGCAGTTCTTC. Protein: CASSSNRDNNEQFF.

This clone has just a few counts. Distinct nucleotide sequences in the sample also encode this CDR3. V is TRBV9 and J is TRBJ1-6, with 7 bases identical to TRBD1. The V segment lost 2 bases and the J segment 5 bases; nucleotides outside the gene matches: 4. Germline V gene sequence: CDR1 SGDLS, CDR2 YYNGEE. There are 15 residues in the CDR3. CDR3 residues: CASSVNTGDNSPLHF. The CDR3, as DNA: TGTGCCAGCAGCGTCAATACAGGGGATAATTCACCCCTCCACTTT.

The V gene is TRBV2, the J gene TRBJ1-2; no clear D. This CDR3 has 19 amino acids. The germline V and J ends were trimmed by 2 bases and 4 bases, with 26 bases remaining between them. Germline V CDR1 and CDR2: SNHLY, FYNNEI. In DNA, the CDR3 is TGTGCCAGCAGTGAAATTTTTGGCGGACTGACGACTTTATCCTATGGCTACACCTTC. Its translation is CASSEIFGGLTTLSYGYTF.

The chain links TRBV6-6 to TRBJ2-6; D is perhaps TRBD1 (6 bases). CDR3 length: 15 amino acids. Deletions cut 8 bases from V and 0 bases from J, with 11 bases between. The V gene's germline CDR1 is MNHNY and CDR2 SVGAGI (reference sequence). CDR3 in DNA: TGTGCCAGCGGGACAATTTTCTCTGGGGCCAACGTCCTGACTTTC. This sequence encodes CASGTIFSGANVLTF.

Only one count was recorded for this clone. The J gene is TRBJ1-1, the V gene TRBV19, with unresolved D. CDR3 length equals 16 residues. Between the trimmed V and J ends, which lost 3 bases and 4 bases, there was a span of 18 bases. Germline V gene lookup returns CDR1 LNHDA and CDR2 SQIVND (reference sequence). The CDR3 loop reads CASSILASRSGTEAFF. CDR3 bases: TGTGCCAGTAGTATTCTTGCGTCCCGATCCGGCACTGAAGCTTTCTTT. Together with reference TRBV19 and TRBJ1-1, the CDR3 gives the full variable domain: DGGITQSPKYLFRKEGQNVTLSCEQNLNHDAMYWYRQDPGQGLRLIYYSQIVNDFQKGDIAEGYSVSREKKESFPLTVTSAQKNPTAFYLCASSILASRSGTEAFFGQGTRLTVV.

This clone was counted only a few times. The chain recombines TRBV9 with TRBJ1-5; TRBD1 agrees at 8 bases. Germline assignment: CDR1 SGDLS and CDR2 YYNGEE. The CDR3 contains 15 residues. Germline trimming cut 2 bases from V and 6 bases from J; bases unmatched to any gene: 7. The CDR3 region has the DNA TGTGCCAGCAGCGTCGGTGGACAGGGTCTTCAGCCCCAGCATTTT. Translated, it gives CASSVGGQGLQPQHF.

The chain recombines TRBV5-1 with TRBJ1-3; no clear D. With 0 bases removed from V and 0 bases from J, the gap between germline ends came to 7 bases. Germline V gives CDR1 SGHRS, CDR2 YFSETQ. There are 15 residues in the CDR3. The CDR3 DNA follows: TGCGCCAGCAGCTTGGGATGGCCCTCTGGAAACACCATATATTTT. The encoded protein is CASSLGWPSGNTIYF.

The chain joins TRBV6-5 to TRBJ1-2; maybe TRBD1 (6 bases). Trimming removed 0 bases at V and 0 bases at J, with 8 bases between. CDR1 is MNHEY and CDR2 is SVGAGI in the germline V gene. This CDR3 is 15 amino acids long. In nucleotides, the CDR3 is TGTGCCAGCAGTTACTCCGGACAGCCTAACTATGGCTACACCTTC. It encodes CASSYSGQPNYGYTF.

This rearrangement joins TRBV30 to TRBJ2-7, with D perhaps TRBD1 (7 bases). The CDR3 extends over 14 amino acids. V was cut by 2 bases and J by 5 bases, with 16 bases left in between. CDR1 is GTSNPN and CDR2 is SVGIG in the germline V gene (reference sequence). CDR3 DNA sequence: TGTGCCTGGAGTTCGCAGGGGGGTTTCAACGAGCAGTACTTC. Amino acids: CAWSSQGGFNEQYF.

This sequence joins TRBV6-5 and TRBJ1-2; a possible D gene is TRBD1 (5 bases). Germline V gene lookup returns CDR1 MNHEY and CDR2 SVGAGI. Trimming took off 5 bases at V and 4 bases at J, with 14 bases between the two ends. The CDR3 loop spans 14 amino acids. Here the CDR3 reads CASSPRERIYGYTF. The CDR3 nucleotides read TGTGCCAGCAGTCCCAGGGAAAGGATCTATGGCTACACCTTC.